The next 17 T cell receptor beta chains were all read from a single sample in a study of T cells in Graves' hyperthyroidism and ophthalmopathy. Amplified TCR beta CDR3 regions derived from RNA transcripts. Primed by the HTBI set, a first-round RT-PCR was run on the TCR CDR3. Each CDR3 protein gets one entry after TCRdb re-called the multiplex PCR reads with MiXCR. This table holds approximately 630,000 distinct CDR3 sequences, roughly 17% found once. Sequences were obtained from blood. Every receptor here comes from a woman between 25 and 40 years old with Graves' hyperthyroidism.

This clonotype was found a few times. The V and J genes are TRBV29-1 and TRBJ2-3; a weak D match, TRBD2 (5 bases). The CDR3 is 13 amino acids. CDR1 is SQVTM and CDR2 is ANQGSEA in the germline V gene. The V end was cut by 4 bases, the J end by 1 base, with 9 bases between. Here the CDR3 DNA reads TGCAGCGTTGGAGGGTCAGGCACAGATACGCAGTATTTT. Protein product: CSVGGSGTDTQYF.

This clonotype was counted only a few times. The chain combines TRBV7-8 with TRBJ1-5, with D possibly matching TRBD1 (5 bases). Trimming removed 0 bases at V and 4 bases at J, with 13 bases between. The germline gives CDR1 SGHVS, CDR2 FQNEAQ. The CDR3 is 16 amino acids. The CDR3 protein is CASSLARGSANQPQHF. The CDR3 DNA reads TGTGCCAGCAGCTTAGCGCGGGGGTCGGCAAATCAGCCCCAGCATTTT.

This clonotype was observed at least ten times. The V gene is TRBV20-1, the J gene TRBJ1-1, with D perhaps matching TRBD1 (5 bases). CDR1 is DFQATT and CDR2 is SNEGSKA in the germline V gene (reference sequence). The germline V and J ends were trimmed by 3 bases and 8 bases, with 10 bases remaining between them. CDR3 length: 11 residues. The chain's CDR3 is CSARWGLEAFF. The CDR3 bases are TGCAGTGCTAGGTGGGGCCTCGAAGCTTTCTTT.

This clonotype was counted many times. The J gene is TRBJ2-7, the V gene TRBV7-2; 8 bases match TRBD1. The CDR3 length is 16 residues. V shed 1 base and J 1 base; nucleotides not matched to a gene: 6. Germline V gene lookup returns CDR1 SGHTA and CDR2 FQGNSA. CDR3 in amino acids: CASSLGSGTGSYEQYF. CDR3 DNA sequence: TGTGCCAGCAGCTTAGGATCCGGGACAGGATCCTACGAGCAGTACTTC.

This clonotype was detected many times. The chain has TRBV7-9 and TRBJ2-7; tentative D call: TRBD2 (5 bases). The CDR3 extends over 15 amino acids. V shed 1 base and J shed 0 bases, with 10 bases lying between them. Germline assignment: CDR1 SEHNR and CDR2 FQNEAQ (reference sequence). CDR3 sequence reads: CASSLVTGNSYEQYF. CDR3 bases: TGTGCCAGCAGCTTAGTCACCGGGAACTCCTACGAGCAGTACTTC.

In this sample, this clonotype turned up many times. J is TRBJ2-7 and V is TRBV13; D remains unclear. V lost 0 bases to trimming and J lost 7 bases, with 10 bases between them. The CDR3 length is 13 residues. Germline V gene data show CDR1 as PRHDT and CDR2 as FYEKMQ (reference sequence). The CDR3 region is CASSLGRWWEQYF. The CDR3 DNA follows: TGTGCCAGCAGCTTAGGCCGGTGGTGGGAGCAGTACTTC.

The chain has TRBV6-5 and TRBJ2-1, with D tentatively TRBD2 (6 bases). The CDR3 loop spans 15 amino acids. Per germline, CDR1 MNHEY and CDR2 SVGAGI. With 2 bases removed from V and 8 bases from J, the gap between germline ends came to 16 bases. CDR3 nucleotides: TGTGCCAGCAGTTACAAGTCAGGAGGGGTAGATGAGCAGTTCTTC. Protein product: CASSYKSGGVDEQFF.

J is TRBJ2-2 and V is TRBV18; weak D call: TRBD1 (5 bases). The germline V gene has CDR1 KGHSH and CDR2 LQKENI. V gave up 3 bases and J gave up 5 bases, with 10 bases separating them. The CDR3 runs to 14 residues. The CDR3 DNA follows: TGTGCCAGCTCACCCCTACAGGCAACCGGGGAGCTGTTTTTT. Protein sequence: CASSPLQATGELFF. Full variable domain (remainder filled in from reference TRBV18 and TRBJ2-2): NAGVMQNPRHLVRRRGQEARLRCSPMKGHSHVYWYRQLPEEGLKFMVYLQKENIIDESGMPKERFSAEFPKEGPSILRIQQVVRGDSAAYFCASSPLQATGELFFGEGSRLTVL.

In DNA, the CDR3 is TGTGCCAGCAGTAAACCCCAAGCGGGAGTTTATTTTAATGAGCAGTTCTTC. This sequence encodes CASSKPQAGVYFNEQFF. V and J are TRBV6-2 or TRBV6-3 and TRBJ2-1; 8 bases fit TRBD2. V dropped 5 bases and J dropped 7; count of bases not matched to a gene: 16. Germline V gene lookup returns CDR1 MNHEY and CDR2 SVGEGT. There are 17 residues in the CDR3.

This clonotype was observed many times. This rearrangement joins TRBV5-1 to TRBJ2-7; the D gene could be TRBD1 or TRBD2 (5 bases each). Looked up from germline, CDR1 is SGHRS and CDR2 is YFSETQ. The CDR3 consists of 15 residues. V lost 0 bases, J lost 3 bases, and 13 bases lay in between. The CDR3 sequence: CASSLGGASNYEQYF. The CDR3 DNA sequence: TGCGCCAGCAGCTTGGGGGGCGCTAGCAACTACGAGCAGTACTTC.

The rearrangement uses TRBV7-9 and TRBJ1-2, with a weak D call TRBD1 (5 bases). Deletions cut 6 bases from V and 4 bases from J, with 18 bases between. The germline V gene encodes CDR1 SEHNR and CDR2 FQNEAQ (reference sequence). The CDR3 loop spans 15 amino acids. CDR3 nucleotide sequence: TGTGCCAGCAGTAACGAGGACGGGGGGTTCTATGGCTACACCTTC. Translated: CASSNEDGGFYGYTF.

Turning to this clonotype: A much more abundant neighbour one base away suggests this may be a read error. The chain recombines TRBV27 with TRBJ2-7; 14 nucleotides align to TRBD2. The CDR3 covers 17 residues. V lost 6 bases, J lost 7 bases, and 14 bases stayed unmatched. Germline V gene sequence: CDR1 MNHEY, CDR2 SMNVEV (reference sequence). The CDR3 DNA sequence: TGTGCCAGCAGCAAACCGAGACTAGCGGGAGGGCCCGGTGAGCAGTACTTC. Translated, it gives CASSKPRLAGGPGEQYF.

This clonotype appeared many times. The chain combines TRBV20-1 with TRBJ2-7, with 10 positions matching TRBD2. The V segment lost 2 bases and the J segment 7 bases; nucleotides outside the gene matches: 14. The germline V gene encodes CDR1 DFQATT and CDR2 SNEGSKA (reference sequence). This CDR3 contains 16 residues. The CDR3 sequence is CSARSGRAKDSGEQYF. In DNA, the CDR3 is TGCAGTGCTAGAAGCGGGAGGGCCAAAGATTCTGGGGAGCAGTACTTC.

This clonotype showed up just a few times. CDR3 nucleotide sequence: TGCGCCAGCAGCTTGGAGGCAGGGGATCAGCCCCAGCATTTT. This sequence encodes CASSLEAGDQPQHF. The V call is TRBV5-1, the J call TRBJ1-5; D perhaps matches TRBD1 (6 bases). V lost 0 bases and J lost 5, with 9 bases in between. The germline gives CDR1 SGHRS, CDR2 YFSETQ. The CDR3 totals 14 residues.

This clonotype was seen ten or more times. The rearrangement links TRBV3-1 to TRBJ2-3; 11 nucleotides align to TRBD2. The length of the CDR3 is 18 residues. Trimming took 4 bases from V and 2 from J; bases not matched to a gene: 11. The germline V gene encodes CDR1 LGHDT and CDR2 YNNKEL (reference sequence). CDR3 nucleotide sequence: TGTGCCAGCAGCCCTCCGGGACTAGCGGTCAAGGTCACAGATACGCAGTATTTT. Translated, it gives CASSPPGLAVKVTDTQYF.

The CDR3 DNA follows: TGTGCCAGCAGTTTATTTTCGGGACAGGGGGCTTCCGGGGAGCTGTTTTTT. Amino acid sequence: CASSLFSGQGASGELFF. The chain joins TRBV27 to TRBJ2-2; TRBD1 matches at 12 bases. The ends lost 1 base at V and 6 bases at J; junction bases unmatched: 6. This CDR3 has 17 amino acids. Germline assignment: CDR1 MNHEY and CDR2 SMNVEV (reference sequence).

The V gene is TRBV20-1, the J gene TRBJ2-6; D unresolved. Per germline, CDR1 DFQATT and CDR2 SNEGSKA (reference sequence). The ends were cut back, 4 bases at V and 4 bases at J, with 8 bases in the middle. The CDR3 is 13 residues long. CDR3 region: CSATRRGANVLTF. The CDR3 DNA reads TGCAGTGCTACCAGGAGAGGGGCCAACGTCCTGACTTTC.